The clone carrying this TCR beta chain was counted between two and nine times. Its specificity is not known. These data originate in a study of T cells in Graves' hyperthyroidism and ophthalmopathy. Overall study context: Peripheral blood was obtained at initial diagnosis, preceding any treatment.

RNA transcripts provided the source from which TCR beta CDR3 regions were amplified. First-round RT-PCR of the TCR CDR3 relied on the HTBI primer set. TCRdb reanalysed the multiplex PCR reads using MiXCR and keeps one entry per CDR3 protein. Here the sample spans over 500,000 distinct CDR3 sequences, roughly 15% being singletons. Study results and caveats: Model-based prediction identified ophthalmopathy a median around seven months prior to its onset. Most thyroid clonotypes that were expanded above 0.001 also turned up in blood.

Germline V gene data show CDR1 as SGDLS and CDR2 as YYNGEE. V was pared by 0 bases and J by 5 bases, with 14 bases between. The CDR3 is 15 residues long. In making diagnoses, clinical symptoms, serum thyroxine and TRAb, thyroid ultrasound and orbital computed tomography were all used. The sample taken for sequencing was blood. The sequence came from a woman in her late teens or twenties with Graves' ophthalmopathy. This sequence joins TRBV9 and TRBJ2-5; D gene unclear. CDR3 protein: CASSVEGVAYETQYF. CDR3 sequence (DNA): TGTGCCAGCAGCGTAGAAGGAGTAGCTTATGAGACCCAGTACTTC.